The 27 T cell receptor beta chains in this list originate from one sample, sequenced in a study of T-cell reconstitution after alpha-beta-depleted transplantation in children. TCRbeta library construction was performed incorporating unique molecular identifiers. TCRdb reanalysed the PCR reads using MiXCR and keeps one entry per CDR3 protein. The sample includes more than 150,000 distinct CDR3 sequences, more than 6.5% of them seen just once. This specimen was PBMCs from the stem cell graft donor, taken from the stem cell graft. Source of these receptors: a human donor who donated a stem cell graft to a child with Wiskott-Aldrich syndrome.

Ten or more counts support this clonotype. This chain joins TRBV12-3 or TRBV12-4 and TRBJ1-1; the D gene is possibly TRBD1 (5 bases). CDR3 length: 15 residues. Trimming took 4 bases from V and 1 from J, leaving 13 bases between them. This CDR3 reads CASSSGGAGNTEAFF. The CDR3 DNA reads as TGTGCCAGCAGTTCAGGCGGGGCTGGGAACACTGAAGCTTTCTTT.

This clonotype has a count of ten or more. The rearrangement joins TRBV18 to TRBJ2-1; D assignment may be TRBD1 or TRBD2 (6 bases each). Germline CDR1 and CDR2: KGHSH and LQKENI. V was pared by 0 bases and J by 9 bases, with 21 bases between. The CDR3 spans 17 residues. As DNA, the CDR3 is TGTGCCAGCTCACCACCCGGACTACAGGGTAGGAAGGGTGAGCAGTTCTTC. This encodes CASSPPGLQGRKGEQFF.

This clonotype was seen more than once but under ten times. The CDR3 loop is CASSLRGRQGPGNTEAFF. CDR3 DNA sequence: TGTGCCAGCAGTTTGAGGGGGAGACAGGGGCCGGGGAACACTGAAGCTTTCTTT. The chain has TRBV12-3 or TRBV12-4 and TRBJ1-1; the match to TRBD1 covers 8 bases. Trimming at V came to 3 bases and at J to 1 base, leaving 13 bases not matched to a gene. The CDR3 totals 18 residues.

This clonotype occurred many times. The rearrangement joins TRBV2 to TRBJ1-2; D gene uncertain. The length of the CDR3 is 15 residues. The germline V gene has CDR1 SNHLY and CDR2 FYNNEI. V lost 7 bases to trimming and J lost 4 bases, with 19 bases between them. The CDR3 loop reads CASKTVGNSIYGYTF. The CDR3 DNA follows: TGTGCCAGCAAAACGGTCGGGAATTCAATCTATGGCTACACCTTC.

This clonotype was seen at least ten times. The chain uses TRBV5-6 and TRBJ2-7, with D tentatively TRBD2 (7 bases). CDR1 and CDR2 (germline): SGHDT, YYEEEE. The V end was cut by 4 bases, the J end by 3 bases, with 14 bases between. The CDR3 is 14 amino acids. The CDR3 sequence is CASSGGAWIYEQYF. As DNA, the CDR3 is TGTGCCAGCAGCGGGGGGGCTTGGATCTACGAGCAGTACTTC. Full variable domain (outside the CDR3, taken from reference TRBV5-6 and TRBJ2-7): DAGVTQSPTHLIKTRGQQVTLRCSPKSGHDTVSWYQQALGQGPQFIFQYYEEEERQRGNFPDRFSGHQFPNYSSELNVNALLLGDSALYLCASSGGAWIYEQYFGPGTRLTVT.

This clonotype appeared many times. The CDR3 DNA reads as TGTGCTAGTGGTTTGGTCCGGGCCCCGTACTTC. Protein: CASGLVRAPYF. The genes are TRBV12-5 and TRBJ2-7; D unclear. CDR1 and CDR2 from the germline V gene are LGHNT and FRNRAP. Trimming took off 0 bases at V and 12 bases at J, with 9 bases between the two ends. The CDR3 contains 11 residues.

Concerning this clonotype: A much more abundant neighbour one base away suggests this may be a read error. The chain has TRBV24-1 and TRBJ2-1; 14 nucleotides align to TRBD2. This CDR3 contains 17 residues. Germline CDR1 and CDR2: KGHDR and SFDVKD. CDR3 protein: CAASDFKTSGRANEQFF. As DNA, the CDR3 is TGTGCCGCCAGTGATTTTAAGACTAGCGGGAGGGCCAATGAGCAGTTCTTC.

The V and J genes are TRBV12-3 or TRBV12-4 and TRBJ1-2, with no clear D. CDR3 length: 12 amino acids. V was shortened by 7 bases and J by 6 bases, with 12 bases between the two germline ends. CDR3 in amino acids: CASTKGSHGYTF. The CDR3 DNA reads TGTGCCAGCACCAAAGGATCACATGGCTACACCTTC.

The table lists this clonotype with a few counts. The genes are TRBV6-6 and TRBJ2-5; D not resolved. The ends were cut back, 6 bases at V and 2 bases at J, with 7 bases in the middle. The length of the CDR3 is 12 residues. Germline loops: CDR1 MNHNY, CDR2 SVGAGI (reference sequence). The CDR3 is CASRKSQETQYF. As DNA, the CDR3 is TGTGCCAGCAGGAAGTCACAAGAGACCCAGTACTTC.

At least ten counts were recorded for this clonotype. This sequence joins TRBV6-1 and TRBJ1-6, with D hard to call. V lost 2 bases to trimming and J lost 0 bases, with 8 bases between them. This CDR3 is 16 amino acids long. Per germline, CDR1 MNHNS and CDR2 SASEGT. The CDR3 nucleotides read TGTGCCAGCAGTGAAAGGAAGAGCTCCTATAATTCACCCCTCCACTTT. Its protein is CASSERKSSYNSPLHF.

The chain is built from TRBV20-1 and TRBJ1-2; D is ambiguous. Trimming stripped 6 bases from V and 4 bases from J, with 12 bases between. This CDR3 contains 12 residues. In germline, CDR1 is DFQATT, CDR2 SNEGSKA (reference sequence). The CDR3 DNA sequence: TGCAGTGCCGTCAAGTCCTCCTATGGCTACACCTTC. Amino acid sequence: CSAVKSSYGYTF.

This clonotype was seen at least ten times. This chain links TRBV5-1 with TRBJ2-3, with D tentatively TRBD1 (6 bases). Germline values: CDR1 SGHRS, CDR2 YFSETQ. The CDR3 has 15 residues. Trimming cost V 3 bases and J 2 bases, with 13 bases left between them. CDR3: CASSSAGTFTDTQYF. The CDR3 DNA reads TGCGCCAGCAGCTCGGCTGGGACATTCACAGATACGCAGTATTTT. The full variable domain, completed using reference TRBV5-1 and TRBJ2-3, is KAGVTQTPRYLIKTRGQQVTLSCSPISGHRSVSWYQQTPGQGLQFLFEYFSETQRNKGNFPGRFSGRQFSNSRSEMNVSTLELGDSALYLCASSSAGTFTDTQYFGPGTRLTVL.

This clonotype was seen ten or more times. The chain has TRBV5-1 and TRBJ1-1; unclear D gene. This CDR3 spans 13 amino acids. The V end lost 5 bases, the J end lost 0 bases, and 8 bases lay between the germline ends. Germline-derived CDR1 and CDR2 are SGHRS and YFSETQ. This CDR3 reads CASRPDLNTEAFF. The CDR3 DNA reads TGCGCCAGCAGGCCCGACTTGAACACTGAAGCTTTCTTT.

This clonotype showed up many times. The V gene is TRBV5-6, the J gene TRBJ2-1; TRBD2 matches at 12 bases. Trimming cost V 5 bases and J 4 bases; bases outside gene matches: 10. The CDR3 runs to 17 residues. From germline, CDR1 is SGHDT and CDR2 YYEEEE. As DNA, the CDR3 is TGTGCCAGCAGTTCCCCTAAAGGGACTAGCGGGTACAATGAGCAGTTCTTC. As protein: CASSSPKGTSGYNEQFF.

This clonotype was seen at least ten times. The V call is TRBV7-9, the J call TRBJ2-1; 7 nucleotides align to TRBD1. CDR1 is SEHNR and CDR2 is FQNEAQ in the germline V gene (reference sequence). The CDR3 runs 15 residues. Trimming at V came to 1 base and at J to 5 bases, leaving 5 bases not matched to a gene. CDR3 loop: CASSLGQGEHNEQFF. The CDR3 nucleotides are TGTGCCAGCAGCTTAGGGCAGGGGGAGCACAATGAGCAGTTCTTC.

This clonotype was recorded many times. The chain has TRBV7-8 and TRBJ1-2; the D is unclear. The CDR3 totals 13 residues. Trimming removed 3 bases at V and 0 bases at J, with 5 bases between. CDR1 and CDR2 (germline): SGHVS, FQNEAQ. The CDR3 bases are TGTGCCAGCAGCTTGCTGACTAACTATGGCTACACCTTC. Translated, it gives CASSLLTNYGYTF.

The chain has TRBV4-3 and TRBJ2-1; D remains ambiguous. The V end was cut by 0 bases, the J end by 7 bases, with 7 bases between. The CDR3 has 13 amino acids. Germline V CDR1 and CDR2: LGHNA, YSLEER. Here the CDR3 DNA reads TGCGCCAGCAGCCAAGATCCCTGGAATGAGCAGTTCTTC. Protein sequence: CASSQDPWNEQFF.

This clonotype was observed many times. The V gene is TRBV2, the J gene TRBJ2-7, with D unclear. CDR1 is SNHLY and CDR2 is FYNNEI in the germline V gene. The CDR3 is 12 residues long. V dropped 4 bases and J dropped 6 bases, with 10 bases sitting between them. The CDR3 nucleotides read TGTGCCAGCAGTGTCCTAGTTGTCGAGCAGTACTTC. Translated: CASSVLVVEQYF.

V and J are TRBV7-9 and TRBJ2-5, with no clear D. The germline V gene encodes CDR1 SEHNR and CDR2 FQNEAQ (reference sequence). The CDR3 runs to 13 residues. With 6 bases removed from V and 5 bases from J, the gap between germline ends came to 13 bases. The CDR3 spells CASSYWALETQYF. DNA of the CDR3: TGTGCCAGCAGTTACTGGGCCCTTGAGACCCAGTACTTC.

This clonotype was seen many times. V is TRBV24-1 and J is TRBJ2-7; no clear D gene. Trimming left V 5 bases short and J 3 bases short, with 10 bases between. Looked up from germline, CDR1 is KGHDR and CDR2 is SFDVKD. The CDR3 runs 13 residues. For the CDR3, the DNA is TGTGCCACCAGTGTATACCCCTACTACGAGCAGTACTTC. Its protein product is CATSVYPYYEQYF.

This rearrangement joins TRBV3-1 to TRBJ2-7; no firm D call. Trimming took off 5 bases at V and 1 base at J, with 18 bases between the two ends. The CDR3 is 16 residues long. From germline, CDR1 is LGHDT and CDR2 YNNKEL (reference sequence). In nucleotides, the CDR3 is TGTGCCAGCAGCAAAAGGGCCTTAGCACCTTCCTACGAGCAGTACTTC. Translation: CASSKRALAPSYEQYF.

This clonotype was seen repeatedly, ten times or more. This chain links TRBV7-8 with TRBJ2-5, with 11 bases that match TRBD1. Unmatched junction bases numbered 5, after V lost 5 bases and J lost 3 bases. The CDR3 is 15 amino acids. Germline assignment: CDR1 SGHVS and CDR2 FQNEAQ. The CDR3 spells CASSLKGQGEETQYF. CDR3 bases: TGTGCCAGCAGCCTCAAGGGACAGGGGGAAGAGACCCAGTACTTC. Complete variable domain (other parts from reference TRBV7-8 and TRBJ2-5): GAGVSQSPRYKVAKRGQDVALRCDPISGHVSLFWYQQALGQGPEFLTYFQNEAQLDKSGLPSDRFFAERPEGSVSTLKIQRTQQEDSAVYLCASSLKGQGEETQYFGPGTRLLVL.

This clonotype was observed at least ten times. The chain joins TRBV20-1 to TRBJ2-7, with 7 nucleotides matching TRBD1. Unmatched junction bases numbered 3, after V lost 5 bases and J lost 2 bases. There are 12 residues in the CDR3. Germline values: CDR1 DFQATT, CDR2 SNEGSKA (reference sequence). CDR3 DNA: TGCAGTGCTGAGGGGGCAGCCTACGAGCAGTACTTC. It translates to CSAEGAAYEQYF.

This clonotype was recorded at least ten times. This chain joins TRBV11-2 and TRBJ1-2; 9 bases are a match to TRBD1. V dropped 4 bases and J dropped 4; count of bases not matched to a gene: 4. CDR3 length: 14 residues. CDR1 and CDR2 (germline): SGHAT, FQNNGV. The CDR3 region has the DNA TGTGCCAGCAGCTCACAGGGGGCATTCTATGGCTACACCTTC. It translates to CASSSQGAFYGYTF.

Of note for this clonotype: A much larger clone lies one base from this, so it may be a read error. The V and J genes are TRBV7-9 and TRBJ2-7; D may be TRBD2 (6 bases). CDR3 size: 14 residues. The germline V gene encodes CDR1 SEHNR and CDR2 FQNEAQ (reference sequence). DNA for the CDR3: TGTGCCAGCAGCACGGCGGGGCCCGCCTACGAGCATTACTTC. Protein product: CASSTAGPAYEHYF. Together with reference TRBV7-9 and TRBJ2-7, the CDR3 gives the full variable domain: DTGVSQNPRHKITKRGQNVTFRCDPISEHNRLYWYRQTLGQGPEFLTYFQNEAQLEKSRLLSDRFSAERPKGSFSTLEIQRTEQGDSAMYLCASSTAGPAYEHYFGPGTRLTVT.

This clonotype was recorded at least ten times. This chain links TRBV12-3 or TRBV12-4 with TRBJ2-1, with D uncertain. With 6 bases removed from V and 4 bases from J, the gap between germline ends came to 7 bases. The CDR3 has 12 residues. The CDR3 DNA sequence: TGTGCCAGCAGCCAGCAATACAATGAGCAGTTCTTC. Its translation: CASSQQYNEQFF.

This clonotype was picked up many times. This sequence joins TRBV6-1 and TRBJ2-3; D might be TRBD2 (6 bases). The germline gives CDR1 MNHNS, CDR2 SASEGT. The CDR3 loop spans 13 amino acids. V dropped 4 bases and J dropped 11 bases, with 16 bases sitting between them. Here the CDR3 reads CASSGRVGSMQYF. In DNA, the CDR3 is TGTGCCAGCAGTGGGAGGGTCGGATCGATGCAGTATTTT.